The next 8 T cell receptor beta chains were all read from a single sample in a study of PD-L1 blockade in urothelial cancer. Noted time point: pretreatment peripheral blood. Generated by immunoSEQ multiplex PCR, the TCRdb table keeps only in-frame clones and is missing some. The data show about 74,000 clones, about 90% seen once. The sample consisted of PBMCs, taken around atezolizumab (anti-PD-L1) treatment. The receptors here all came from a man between 65 and 85 years old with urothelial cancer.

The J gene is TRBJ2-3, the V gene TRBV29-1; 13 bases are a match to TRBD2. Germline-derived CDR1 and CDR2 are SQVTM and ANQGSEA. This CDR3 spans 14 amino acids. CDR3 nucleotide sequence: TGCAGTGGACTAGCGGGAGCTCAGGCAGATACGCAGTATTTT. It yields the protein CSGLAGAQADTQYF.

The rearrangement uses TRBV29-1 and TRBJ2-6; 7 nucleotides match TRBD1. The junction had 7 bases not matched to a gene; V was cut back by 5 bases and J by 3 bases. CDR1 SQVTM and CDR2 ANQGSEA come from the germline V gene. This CDR3 has 15 residues. In DNA, the CDR3 is TGCAGCGTTTCCGGACAGGACGGTGGGGCCAACGTCCTGACTTTC. Translated: CSVSGQDGGANVLTF.

The CDR3 nucleotides are TGCGCCAGCAGCCAAGATTCATCAGGCGGGAGAGGTTCCTACAATGAGCAGTTCTTC. It is translated as CASSQDSSGGRGSYNEQFF. The gene calls are TRBV4-1 and TRBJ2-1, with 7 bases aligning to TRBD2. With V trimmed by 0 bases and J by 1 base, 12 bases remained unmatched. The germline CDR1 and CDR2 sequences are MGHRA and YSYEKL. This CDR3 is 19 amino acids long.

This chain's CDR3 is CASSRAGPRDEQFF. The CDR3 DNA reads as TGCGCCAGCAGCAGAGCGGGCCCGCGGGATGAGCAGTTCTTC. The chain has TRBV5-1 and TRBJ2-1; D possibly corresponds to TRBD2 (6 bases). Per germline, CDR1 SGHRS and CDR2 YFSETQ. V lost 4 bases and J 8 bases, leaving 16 bases between the germline ends. The CDR3 sequence is 14 residues long.

V and J are TRBV2 and TRBJ2-2; 16 bases match TRBD2. After removal of 6 bases from V and 6 bases from J, the junction contained 16 bases not matched to a gene. There are 20 residues in the CDR3. The V gene's germline CDR1 is SNHLY and CDR2 FYNNEI. The CDR3 loop reads CASRPFFPGLAGGRAGELFF. CDR3 nucleotides: TGTGCCAGCAGACCATTCTTCCCGGGACTAGCGGGAGGGAGGGCCGGGGAGCTGTTTTTT.

The chain couples TRBV6-5 to TRBJ2-3; the match to TRBD1 covers 9 bases. The length of the CDR3 is 14 residues. The J segment lost 4 bases and the V segment lost 2 bases, leaving 1 base of the junction unmatched. Germline CDR1 MNHEY, CDR2 SVGAGI. CDR3 loop: CASSYTGGSDTQYF. The CDR3 DNA sequence: TGTGCCAGCAGTTACACAGGGGGCTCAGATACGCAGTATTTT.

The CDR3, as DNA: TGTGCCAGCAGCTTATGGTCTAGCGGGGTAAACACCGGGGAGCTGTTTTTT. It codes for CASSLWSSGVNTGELFF. The genes are TRBV11-2 and TRBJ2-2; 9 bases align to TRBD2. This CDR3 is built from 17 residues. Germline loops: CDR1 SGHAT, CDR2 FQNNGV. Trimming cost V 2 bases and J 2 bases; bases outside gene matches: 6.

This clone was detected once. J is TRBJ2-3 and V is TRBV5-4; tentatively, D is TRBD1 (6 bases). The germline V gene encodes CDR1 SGHNT and CDR2 YYREEE (reference sequence). There are 17 residues in the CDR3. V lost 3 bases and J lost 4, with 21 bases in between. The CDR3 reads CASSSNSLGAGADTQYF. The CDR3 DNA is TGTGCCAGCAGCTCAAATTCTCTGGGGGCAGGGGCAGATACGCAGTATTTT. Looking up the rest from reference TRBV5-4 and TRBJ2-3 gives the full variable domain: ETGVTQSPTHLIKTRGQQVTLRCSSQSGHNTVSWYQQALGQGPQFIFQYYREEENGRGNFPPRFSGLQFPNYSSELNVNALELDDSALYLCASSSNSLGAGADTQYFGPGTRLTVL.